This T cell receptor (beta chain) was documented in a study of cytomegalovirus exposure and HLA in healthy donors. Note on this clone: Antigen unknown.

Study-level findings and limits: Presence/absence analyses assumed roughly uniform sequencing depth across donors.

The PCR contained 60 Vbeta and 13 Jbeta primers. The repertoire was sequenced with immunoSEQ multiplex PCR; TCRdb's copy has only in-frame clones and lacks some. The sample has around 150,000 clones; 80% are singletons. The sequence was collected from a man aged 50 to 59 in good health and CMV-seronegative. Sequenced input: PBMCs.

CDR3 region: CASSSGDRDTGELFF. In nucleotides, the CDR3 is TGCGCCAGCAGCTCTGGAGACAGGGACACCGGGGAGCTGTTTTTT. The J gene is TRBJ2-2, the V gene TRBV5-1, with TRBD1 matching over 7 bases. The CDR3 has 15 residues. Germline V gives CDR1 SGHRS, CDR2 YFSETQ. J was trimmed by 3 bases and V by 3 bases; bases with no gene match: 5.